This TCR beta chain stems from a study of shared clonotypes between healthy human individuals. CD45RO-negative CD8 cells positively selected for CCR7 made up the naive population, which excluded terminally differentiated effector memory CD45RA+ cells. Trimming removed 0 bases from V and 6 bases from J; junction bases left unmatched: 10. The CDR3 covers 16 residues. Germline CDR1 is SQVTM and CDR2 is ANQGSEA. Measured with immunoSEQ multiplex PCR; TCRdb has only the in-frame clones, and not every one. The sample lists roughly 850,000 clones; approximately 96% were seen once. The material sequenced was naive CD8+ T cells sorted from blood. The clonotype comes from a man younger than 40 in good health. V gene TRBV29-1 combines with J gene TRBJ2-3; the match to TRBD1 covers 9 bases. This CDR3 reads CSVEDWTGVPRDTQYF. The CDR3 DNA sequence: TGCAGCGTTGAAGACTGGACAGGGGTCCCTCGCGATACGCAGTATTTT.